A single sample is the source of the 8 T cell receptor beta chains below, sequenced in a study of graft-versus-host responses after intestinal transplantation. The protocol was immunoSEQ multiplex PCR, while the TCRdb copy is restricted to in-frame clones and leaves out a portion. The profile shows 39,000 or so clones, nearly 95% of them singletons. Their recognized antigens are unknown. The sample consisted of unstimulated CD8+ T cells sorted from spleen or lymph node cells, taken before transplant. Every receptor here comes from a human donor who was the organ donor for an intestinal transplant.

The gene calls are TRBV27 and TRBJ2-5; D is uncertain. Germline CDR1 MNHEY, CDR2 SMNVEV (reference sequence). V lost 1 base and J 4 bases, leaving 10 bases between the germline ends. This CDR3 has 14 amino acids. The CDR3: CASSLFWGGETQYF. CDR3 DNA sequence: TGTGCCAGCAGTTTATTCTGGGGTGGAGAGACCCAGTACTTC.

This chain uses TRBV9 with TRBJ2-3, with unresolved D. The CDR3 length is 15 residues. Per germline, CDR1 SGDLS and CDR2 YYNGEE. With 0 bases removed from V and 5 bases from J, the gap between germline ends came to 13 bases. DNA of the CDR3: TGTGCCAGCAGCGTAGTGGCTAATGGAAAAGATACGCAGTATTTT. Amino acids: CASSVVANGKDTQYF.

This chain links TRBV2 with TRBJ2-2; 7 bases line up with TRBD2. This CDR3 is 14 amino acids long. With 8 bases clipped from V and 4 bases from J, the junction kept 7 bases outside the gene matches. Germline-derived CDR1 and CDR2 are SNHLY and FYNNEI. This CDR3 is CASVSLATTGELFF. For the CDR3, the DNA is TGTGCCAGCGTCTCACTAGCGACCACCGGGGAGCTGTTTTTT. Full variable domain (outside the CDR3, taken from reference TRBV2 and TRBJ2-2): EPEVTQTPSHQVTQMGQEVILRCVPISNHLYFYWYRQILGQKVEFLVSFYNNEISEKSEIFDDQFSVERPDGSNFTLKIRSTKLEDSAMYFCASVSLATTGELFFGEGSRLTVL.

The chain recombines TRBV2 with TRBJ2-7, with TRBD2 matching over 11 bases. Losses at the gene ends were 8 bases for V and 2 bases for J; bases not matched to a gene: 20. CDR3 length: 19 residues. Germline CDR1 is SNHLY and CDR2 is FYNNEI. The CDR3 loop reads CASPPPDSGRGGSPYEQYF. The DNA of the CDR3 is TGTGCCAGCCCACCTCCAGATAGCGGGAGGGGCGGTTCCCCCTACGAGCAGTACTTC.

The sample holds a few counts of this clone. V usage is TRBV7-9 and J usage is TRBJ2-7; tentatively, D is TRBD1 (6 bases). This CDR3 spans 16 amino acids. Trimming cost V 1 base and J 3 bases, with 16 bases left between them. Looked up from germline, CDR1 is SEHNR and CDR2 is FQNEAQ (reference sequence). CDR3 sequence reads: CASSLVGRGQSYEQYF. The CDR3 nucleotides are TGTGCCAGCAGCTTAGTAGGCAGGGGACAAAGCTACGAGCAGTACTTC.

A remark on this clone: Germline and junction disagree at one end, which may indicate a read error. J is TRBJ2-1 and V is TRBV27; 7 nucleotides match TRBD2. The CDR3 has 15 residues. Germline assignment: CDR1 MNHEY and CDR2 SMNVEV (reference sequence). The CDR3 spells CASSLGGSSYNEQLF. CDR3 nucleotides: TGTGCCAGCAGTTTGGGGGGGAGCTCCTACAATGAGCAGCTCTTC.

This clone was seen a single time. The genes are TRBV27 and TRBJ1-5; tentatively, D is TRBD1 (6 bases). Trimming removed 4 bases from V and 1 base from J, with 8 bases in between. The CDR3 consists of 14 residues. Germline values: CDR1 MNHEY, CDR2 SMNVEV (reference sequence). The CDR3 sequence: CASSWGQSNQPQHF. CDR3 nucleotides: TGTGCCAGCAGTTGGGGACAAAGCAATCAGCCCCAGCATTTT.

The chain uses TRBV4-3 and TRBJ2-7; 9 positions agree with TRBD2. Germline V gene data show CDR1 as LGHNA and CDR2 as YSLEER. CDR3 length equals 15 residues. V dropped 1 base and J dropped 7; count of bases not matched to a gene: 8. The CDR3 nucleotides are TGCGCCAGCAGCCAAGTCCTTAGCGGGAGAAGTGAGCAGTACTTC. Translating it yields CASSQVLSGRSEQYF.